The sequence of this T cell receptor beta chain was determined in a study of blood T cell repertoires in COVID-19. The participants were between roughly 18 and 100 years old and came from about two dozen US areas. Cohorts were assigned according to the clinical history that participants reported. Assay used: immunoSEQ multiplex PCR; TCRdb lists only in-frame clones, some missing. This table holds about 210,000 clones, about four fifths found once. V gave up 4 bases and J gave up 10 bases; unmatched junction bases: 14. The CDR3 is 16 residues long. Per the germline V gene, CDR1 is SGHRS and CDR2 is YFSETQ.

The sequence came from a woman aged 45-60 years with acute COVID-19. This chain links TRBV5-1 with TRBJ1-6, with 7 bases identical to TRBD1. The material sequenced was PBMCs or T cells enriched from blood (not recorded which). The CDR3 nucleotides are TGCGCCAGCAGCGCGGAGACAGGGTTCCTGGGCTCACCCCTCCACTTT. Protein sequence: CASSAETGFLGSPLHF.